Here is one T cell receptor beta chain with its context. The sample belongs to a study of control samples from healthy donors and cancer patients. This table comes from immunoSEQ multiplex PCR, and its TCRdb copy is limited to in-frame clones, with some not included. The sample lists about 94,000 clones; approximately 90% were seen once. Germline CDR1 reads DFQATT; CDR2 reads SNEGSKA (reference sequence). The CDR3 consists of 11 residues. Trimming cost V 6 bases and J 8 bases, with 11 bases left between them. The sequencing sample was made of blood. This sequence was found in a woman under 30 in good health. V is TRBV20-1 and J is TRBJ2-1, with D possibly matching TRBD2 (6 bases). Here the CDR3 DNA reads TGCAGTGCGGGGGGACGTTATGAGCAGTTCTTC. Its protein product is CSAGGRYEQFF.